This T cell receptor (beta chain) derives from a study of blood T cell repertoires in COVID-19. This clone was detected only once. Sequencing was performed with immunoSEQ multiplex PCR; in TCRdb, only in-frame clones are kept and a portion is missing. The data hold 130,000 to 150,000 clones, with about 85% observed a single time. V was clipped by 4 bases and J by 5 bases; unmatched bases: 11. The CDR3 covers 16 residues. Germline CDR1 MNHNS, CDR2 SASEGT. Sequences were obtained from peripheral blood. This sequence was found in a human donor with acute or convalescent COVID-19. The donor label of this sample is uncertain. This chain links TRBV6-1 with TRBJ2-5, with 9 bases lining up with TRBD2. This CDR3 is CASSATSGSRGETQYF. CDR3 nucleotide sequence: TGTGCCAGCAGTGCGACTAGCGGAAGTCGAGGGGAGACCCAGTACTTC.